This TCR beta chain comes out of a study of blood T cell repertoires in COVID-19. About the study: Whether acute or convalescent, the COVID-19 samples came from the United States, Italy and Spain. PBMCs, B-cell-depleted T cells, or T cells were the source of the cDNA or gDNA that made up the material.

As processed by the authors: The assay estimated nucleated cells by amplifying reference gene primers. Clones were sequenced by immunoSEQ multiplex PCR, and TCRdb holds only the in-frame ones, with some missing. That table furnishes V, J and clone size, whereas the DNA furnished D and trimming. Altogether about 120,000 clones are present, about 81% being singletons, with the ten largest covering more than 3%. The source of this sequence is a woman between 45 and 65 years old with acute or convalescent COVID-19. Sample: peripheral blood.

The CDR3, as DNA: TGTGCCAGTAGTCCCCGACAGGGGAGCAATCAGCCCCAGCATTTT. Translating it yields CASSPRQGSNQPQHF. The V and J genes are TRBV19 and TRBJ1-5, with TRBD1 matching over 8 bases. The CDR3 loop spans 15 amino acids. The V gene's germline CDR1 is LNHDA and CDR2 SQIVND (reference sequence). The V gene end was trimmed by 5 bases and the J gene end by 1 base; junction bases not matched to a gene: 4.